This T cell receptor (beta chain) was obtained from a study of blood T cell repertoires in COVID-19. Only in-frame clones appear in the TCRdb table, and some are missing; sequencing was by immunoSEQ multiplex PCR. The sample lists under 300,000 clones; roughly 88% were seen once. Trimming removed 3 bases at V and 0 bases at J, with 6 bases between. Germline-derived CDR1 and CDR2 are SGHTA and FQGNSA. This CDR3 has 14 amino acids. Sequencing input: PBMCs or T cells enriched from blood (not recorded which). The chain couples TRBV7-2 to TRBJ1-5; no definite D call. The clonotype was recovered from a woman in her thirties or forties with acute COVID-19. DNA for the CDR3: TGTGCCAGCAGCTTCTCTAGTAGCAATCAGCCCCAGCATTTT. Residues: CASSFSSSNQPQHF.